The 30 T cell receptor beta chains below all came from one sample that was sequenced in a study of control samples from healthy donors and cancer patients. The protocol was immunoSEQ multiplex PCR, while the TCRdb copy is restricted to in-frame clones and leaves out a portion. The sample contains roughly 120,000 clones, roughly 92% of which appear only once. The sample was blood. These receptors all stem from a man aged 30 to 39 in good health.

The chain employs TRBV19 and TRBJ1-3; maybe TRBD1 (6 bases). The length of the CDR3 is 18 residues. V was trimmed by 7 bases and J by 0 bases, leaving 22 bases between them. Germline loops: CDR1 LNHDA, CDR2 SQIVND (reference sequence). CDR3 bases: TGTGCCAGTAAGGGAGAGGGCAGGGGCCCTCTCTCTGGAAACACCATATATTTT. Translated, it gives CASKGEGRGPLSGNTIYF.

This chain connects TRBV5-4 to TRBJ2-1; TRBD2 matches 7 bases. This CDR3 spans 15 amino acids. CDR1 is SGHNT and CDR2 is YYREEE in the germline V gene (reference sequence). The V and J ends lost 1 base and 0 bases, in that order; junction bases with no gene match: 1. For the CDR3, the DNA is TGTGCCAGCAGCTTGCGGGGGGACTCCTACAATGAGCAGTTCTTC. This gives the protein CASSLRGDSYNEQFF.

The rearrangement links TRBV3-1 (or the pseudogene TRBV3-2) to TRBJ1-1, with 10 bases identical to TRBD1. The CDR3 sequence is 16 residues long. Germline V CDR1 and CDR2: LGHDT, YNNKEL (reference sequence). V lost 4 bases and J lost 5; bases outside the gene matches: 10. The CDR3 here is CASSPRQGARNTEAFF. In DNA form, the CDR3 reads TGTGCCAGCAGCCCCAGACAGGGGGCGCGGAATACTGAAGCTTTCTTT.

This clone was observed a single time. The gene calls are TRBV7-9 and TRBJ2-5; D remains unclear. The CDR3 sequence is 16 residues long. V shed 4 bases and J shed 2 bases, with 17 bases lying between them. Per germline, CDR1 SEHNR and CDR2 FQNEAQ (reference sequence). CDR3 nucleotide sequence: TGTGCCAGCAGCTGGGGTCAGGAACGATTGCAAGAGACCCAGTACTTC. Residues: CASSWGQERLQETQYF.

J is TRBJ1-2 and V is TRBV18; 8 bases match TRBD1. Germline-derived CDR1 and CDR2 are KGHSH and LQKENI. This CDR3 region has 13 residues. V lost 5 bases, J lost 8 bases, and 7 bases stayed unmatched. CDR3 sequence reads: CASSAETGVGYTF. CDR3 coding DNA: TGTGCCAGCTCAGCGGAGACAGGGGTCGGCTACACCTTC.

This clone was recorded a few times. For the CDR3, the DNA is TGTGCCAGCAAGGAGGGGGAGACAGATACGCAGTATTTT. This codes for CASKEGETDTQYF. V and J are TRBV28 and TRBJ2-3, with D possibly being TRBD1 or TRBD2 (6 bases each). Trimming stripped 7 bases from V and 3 bases from J, with 11 bases between. Germline CDR1 and CDR2: MDHEN and SYDVKM. The CDR3 is 13 residues long.

This clone appeared a single time. J is TRBJ2-6 and V is TRBV6-5; D ambiguous. The CDR3 is made up of 14 amino acids. Germline CDR1 reads MNHEY; CDR2 reads SVGAGI. Trimming cost V 2 bases and J 4 bases, with 6 bases left between them. The CDR3 loop reads CASSYISGANVLTF. CDR3 sequence (DNA): TGTGCCAGCAGTTACATTAGCGGGGCCAACGTCCTGACTTTC.

The rearrangement joins TRBV5-4 to TRBJ2-7, with 8 bases lining up with TRBD2. The CDR3 length is 18 residues. Germline V gives CDR1 SGHNT, CDR2 YYREEE (reference sequence). J lost 1 base, V lost 0 bases, and 12 bases had no gene match. The CDR3 nucleotides read TGTGCCAGCAGCTTGGGGGTAGGGCGGGGGGTCTTTTCCTACGAGCAGTACGTC. Protein product: CASSLGVGRGVFSYEQYV.

The chain employs TRBV19 and TRBJ1-4; 9 bases map to TRBD1. Trimming at V came to 10 bases and at J to 7 bases, leaving 10 bases not matched to a gene. The CDR3 runs 14 residues. CDR1 and CDR2 (germline): LNHDA, SQIVND (reference sequence). The CDR3 loop reads CATRLQGAREKLFF. CDR3 coding DNA: TGTGCCACCCGCTTACAGGGGGCGCGTGAAAAACTGTTTTTT. The complete variable domain, with remaining parts taken from reference TRBV19 and TRBJ1-4, reads DGGITQSPKYLFRKEGQNVTLSCEQNLNHDAMYWYRQDPGQGLRLIYYSQIVNDFQKGDIAEGYSVSREKKESFPLTVTSAQKNPTAFYLCATRLQGAREKLFFGSGTQLSVL.

In its sample, this clone was seen a few times. This CDR3 reads CASSVAGEYNEQFF. DNA for the CDR3: TGTGCCAGCAGTGTAGCGGGGGAGTACAATGAGCAGTTCTTC. V gene TRBV6-4 combines with J gene TRBJ2-1; 9 bases match TRBD2. Germline CDR1 is MRHNA and CDR2 is SNTAGT. V shed 4 bases, J shed 4 bases, and the junction held 2 bases outside the gene matches. CDR3 size: 14 residues.

This clone was picked up one time. The genes are TRBV9 and TRBJ1-1; 7 bases map to TRBD1. With 3 bases clipped from V and 4 bases from J, the junction kept 6 bases outside the gene matches. Germline V gene data show CDR1 as SGDLS and CDR2 as YYNGEE. The CDR3 has 14 residues. The CDR3 nucleotides read TGTGCCAGCAGCGATACAGGGGTGGGCACTGAAGCTTTCTTT. Translating gives CASSDTGVGTEAFF.

The V gene is TRBV5-1, the J gene TRBJ2-3, with 7 bases aligning to TRBD1. After removal of 5 bases from V and 0 bases from J, the junction contained 6 bases not matched to a gene. The CDR3 is 15 amino acids. Germline V gene data show CDR1 as SGHRS and CDR2 as YFSETQ. In nucleotides, the CDR3 is TGCGCCAGCAGTTTCCGGGACAGTAGCACAGATACGCAGTATTTT. It is translated as CASSFRDSSTDTQYF.

This chain uses TRBV6-4 with TRBJ2-1; 7 bases line up with TRBD2. The CDR3 extends over 16 amino acids. V lost 2 bases to trimming and J lost 8 bases; unmatched junction nucleotides: 12. Germline CDR1 MRHNA, CDR2 SNTAGT. The CDR3 DNA follows: TGTGCCAGCAGTGACCAGGGTGTGGGGGGGTTGGATGAGCAGTTCTTC. Its translation is CASSDQGVGGLDEQFF.

Remarks on this clone: Mismatch with germline at one junction end may stem from a read error. The rearrangement links TRBV24-1 to TRBJ1-1; possible D gene TRBD1, 6 bases. Per germline, CDR1 KGHDR and CDR2 SFDVKD. This CDR3 region has 12 residues. This CDR3 reads CATSALGGTRAW. CDR3 coding DNA: TGTGCCACCAGTGCCCTGGGAGGGACACGCGCTTGG.

The gene calls are TRBV5-5 and TRBJ2-3; the D gene is possibly TRBD1 (6 bases). V lost 2 bases to trimming and J lost 6 bases, with 13 bases between them. The germline V gene has CDR1 SGHKS and CDR2 YYEKEE (reference sequence). This CDR3 is 14 amino acids long. The chain's CDR3 is CASSLQGEGDTQYF. For the CDR3, the DNA is TGTGCCAGCAGCTTACAGGGTGAGGGCGATACGCAGTATTTT.

This rearrangement joins TRBV5-5 to TRBJ2-3; 13 bases align to TRBD2. CDR3 length equals 15 residues. Germline V CDR1 and CDR2: SGHKS, YYEKEE (reference sequence). V trimming: 4 bases; J trimming: 6 bases; junction bases outside the gene matches: 5. The CDR3: CASSEGTSGTDTQYF. In DNA form, the CDR3 reads TGTGCCAGCAGCGAAGGGACTAGCGGGACGGATACGCAGTATTTT. The full variable domain, with the rest looked up from reference TRBV5-5 and TRBJ2-3, is DAGVTQSPTHLIKTRGQQVTLRCSPISGHKSVSWYQQVLGQGPQFIFQYYEKEERGRGNFPDRFSARQFPNYSSELNVNALLLGDSALYLCASSEGTSGTDTQYFGPGTRLTVL.

This clone was found once. V and J are TRBV19 and TRBJ1-1, with unresolved D. The CDR3 is 11 amino acids. CDR1 is LNHDA and CDR2 is SQIVND in the germline V gene (reference sequence). V lost 7 bases, J lost 10 bases, and 13 bases lay in between. The CDR3 sequence: CASMRGVRAFF. CDR3 nucleotides: TGTGCCAGTATGCGGGGAGTACGAGCTTTCTTT.

This chain uses TRBV6-1 with TRBJ1-3; D is unresolved. The CDR3 covers 16 residues. V was trimmed by 1 base and J by 4 bases, leaving 14 bases between them. Germline CDR1 MNHNS, CDR2 SASEGT. CDR3 sequence reads: CASSEGPVSSGNTIYF. In nucleotides, the CDR3 is TGTGCCAGCAGTGAAGGACCGGTCTCTTCCGGAAACACCATATATTTT.

This clone was found a few times. The chain joins TRBV2 to TRBJ1-2; tentatively, D is TRBD1 (6 bases). The length of the CDR3 is 12 residues. V lost 7 bases and J lost 4, with 10 bases in between. Germline lookup yields CDR1 SNHLY and CDR2 FYNNEI. CDR3 sequence: CASMEDSYGYTF. The CDR3 nucleotides read TGTGCCAGCATGGAGGACAGCTATGGCTACACCTTC.

This clone was found a few times. This rearrangement joins TRBV19 to TRBJ1-5, with D tentatively TRBD1 (5 bases). V was shortened by 5 bases and J by 10 bases, with 18 bases between the two germline ends. This CDR3 contains 14 residues. Per germline, CDR1 LNHDA and CDR2 SQIVND (reference sequence). DNA for the CDR3: TGTGCCAGTAGTTCAATGGGCCTCGGGGGACCCCAGCATTTT. Amino acid sequence: CASSSMGLGGPQHF.

The chain couples TRBV7-6 to TRBJ1-4; 9 bases agree with TRBD1. The CDR3 spans 15 residues. Unmatched junction bases numbered 3, after V lost 5 bases and J lost 2 bases. Germline lookup yields CDR1 SGHVS and CDR2 FNYEAQ. DNA of the CDR3: TGTGCCAGCAGCAACGACAGGGGGACTAATGAAAAACTGTTTTTT. It codes for CASSNDRGTNEKLFF.

V gene TRBV30 combines with J gene TRBJ2-7, with TRBD1 matching over 10 bases. Germline V gene lookup returns CDR1 GTSNPN and CDR2 SVGIG (reference sequence). Trimming removed 1 base from V and 2 bases from J; junction bases left unmatched: 11. This CDR3 is 17 amino acids long. In nucleotides, the CDR3 is TGTGCCTGGAGTGCCGGGACAGGGGCCGATCCTACCTACGAGCAGTACGTC. Its translation is CAWSAGTGADPTYEQYV.

The chain combines TRBV9 with TRBJ2-2, with TRBD2 identical over 10 bases. The CDR3 is made up of 17 amino acids. Trimming cost V 4 bases and J 1 base; bases outside gene matches: 7. CDR1 SGDLS and CDR2 YYNGEE come from the germline V gene. This chain's CDR3 is CASSLPTSGLNTGELFF. Here the CDR3 DNA reads TGTGCCAGCAGCTTACCGACTAGCGGGCTGAACACCGGGGAGCTGTTTTTT.

This rearrangement joins TRBV5-1 to TRBJ2-3; no firm D call. V was trimmed by 4 bases and J by 3 bases, leaving 6 bases between them. Germline V gives CDR1 SGHRS, CDR2 YFSETQ. The CDR3 length is 12 residues. The CDR3 DNA reads TGCGCCAGCAGCCTGGAAACAGATACGCAGTATTTT. This gives the protein CASSLETDTQYF.

V and J are TRBV11-2 and TRBJ1-1; 9 bases align to TRBD1. Germline V lookup: CDR1 SGHAT, CDR2 FQNNGV. Trimming took 5 bases from V and 9 from J; bases not matched to a gene: 10. The CDR3 covers 14 residues. For the CDR3, the DNA is TGTGCCAGCAGCCTAAGTTTACAGGGGGCGAAAGCTTTCTTT. Protein product: CASSLSLQGAKAFF.

This chain joins TRBV6-5 and TRBJ1-1; 8 bases line up with TRBD1. Germline V CDR1 and CDR2: MNHEY, SVGAGI. The CDR3 totals 16 residues. Trimming at V came to 0 bases and at J to 7 bases, leaving 10 bases not matched to a gene. The CDR3 bases are TGTGCCAGCAGTTACTCGAGATCAGGGGGCTATAATGAAGCTTTCTTT. Protein product: CASSYSRSGGYNEAFF.

V usage is TRBV3-1 (or the pseudogene TRBV3-2) and J usage is TRBJ2-1; 11 bases match TRBD2. The germline V gene has CDR1 LGHDT and CDR2 YNNKEL (reference sequence). The CDR3 covers 17 residues. Germline trimming cut 0 bases from V and 9 bases from J; bases unmatched to any gene: 10. In DNA, the CDR3 is TGTGCCAGCAGCCAAGAGGTGCCTAGCGGGGGGAGAACTGAGCAGTTCTTC. This gives the protein CASSQEVPSGGRTEQFF.

J is TRBJ2-5 and V is TRBV13; TRBD2 matches 11 bases. The CDR3 loop spans 15 amino acids. In germline, CDR1 is PRHDT, CDR2 FYEKMQ (reference sequence). V gave up 3 bases and J gave up 4 bases; unmatched junction bases: 4. CDR3 protein: CASSFSLAGGETQYF. CDR3 coding DNA: TGTGCCAGCAGCTTCTCCCTAGCGGGGGGAGAGACCCAGTACTTC.

The rearrangement uses TRBV7-2 and TRBJ1-2, with a tentative D call TRBD1 (6 bases). The CDR3 is 15 amino acids. Per the germline V gene, CDR1 is SGHTA and CDR2 is FQGNSA. V shed 3 bases and J shed 1 base, with 12 bases lying between them. CDR3 region: CASSFRDTFNYGYTF. The CDR3 region has the DNA TGTGCCAGCAGCTTCCGGGACACCTTTAACTATGGCTACACCTTC.

This clone was seen a single time. V is TRBV10-2 and J is TRBJ2-7; D is possibly TRBD1 or TRBD2 (6 bases each). This CDR3 region has 13 residues. Looked up from germline, CDR1 is WSHSY and CDR2 is SAAADI. V lost 3 bases, J lost 3 bases, and 9 bases lay in between. The CDR3 sequence is CASSEGGLYEQYV. DNA for the CDR3: TGCGCCAGCAGTGAAGGGGGACTCTACGAGCAGTACGTC.